The clone carrying this T cell receptor beta chain has just one count. The CDR3 totals 20 residues. Losses at the gene ends were 9 bases for V and 0 bases for J; bases not matched to a gene: 18. CDR1 and CDR2 (germline): MNHEY, SMNVEV (reference sequence). This sample is drawn from a study of blood T cell repertoires in COVID-19. On the study more broadly: The United States, Italy and Spain provided the acute and convalescent COVID-19 samples. PBMCs, B-cell-depleted T cells, or T cells provided the cDNA or gDNA that made up the material.

In the source study's methods: Estimation of nucleated cell counts was performed using reference gene primer amplification. Measured with immunoSEQ multiplex PCR; TCRdb has only the in-frame clones, and not every one. That table supplies the V and J calls and clone size; D and trimming were determined from the DNA. The sample lists about 220,000 clones, around 83% occurring once. The clonotype originates from a man aged 50 or older who had recovered from COVID-19. V usage is TRBV27 and J usage is TRBJ1-5, with 12 positions matching TRBD1. The sample comprised peripheral blood. The CDR3: CASRDRGPKVPINSNQPQHF. DNA for the CDR3: TGTGCCAGTCGGGACAGGGGGCCCAAAGTCCCCATTAATAGCAATCAGCCCCAGCATTTT.